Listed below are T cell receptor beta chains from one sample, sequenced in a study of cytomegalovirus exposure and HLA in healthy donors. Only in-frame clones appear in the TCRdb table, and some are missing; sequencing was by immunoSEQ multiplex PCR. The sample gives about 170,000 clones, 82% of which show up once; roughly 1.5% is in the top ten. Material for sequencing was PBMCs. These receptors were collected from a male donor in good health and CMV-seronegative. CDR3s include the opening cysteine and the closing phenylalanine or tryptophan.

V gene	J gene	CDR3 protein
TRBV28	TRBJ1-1	CASSLTGGSTEAFF
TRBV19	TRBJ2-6	CASSISGSGANVLTF
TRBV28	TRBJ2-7	CASSPYRDYEQYF
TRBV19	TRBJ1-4	CASSIWRGDDEKLFF
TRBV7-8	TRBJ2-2	CASSPTWVAGGPATGELFF
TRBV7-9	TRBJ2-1	CASSPLPGTSSPNGQFF
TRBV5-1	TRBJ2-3	CASTKGRGNTDTQYF
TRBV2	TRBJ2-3	CASTSLRQGQQDTQYF
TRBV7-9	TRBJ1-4	CASSQRNSFPNEKLFF
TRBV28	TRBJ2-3	CASRGTGRTSPDTQYF
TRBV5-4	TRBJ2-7	CASSLIIGTGVPYEQYF
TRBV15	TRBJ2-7	CATSRGTGGRREQYF
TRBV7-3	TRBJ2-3	CASSSLAGAGGTDTQYF
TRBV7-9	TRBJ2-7	CASSLEGLAGSYEQYF
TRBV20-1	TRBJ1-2	CSAREANGYTF
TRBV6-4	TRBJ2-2	CASSGGRGTGELFF
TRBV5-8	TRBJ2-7	CASSEGYRYEQYF
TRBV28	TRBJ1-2	CASSPLSGGYTF
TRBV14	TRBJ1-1	CASSQDILTEAFF
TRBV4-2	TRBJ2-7	CASSQEAGRYEQYF
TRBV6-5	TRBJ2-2	CASTAGVNTGELFF
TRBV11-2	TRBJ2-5	CASSSEGQGFGKETQYF
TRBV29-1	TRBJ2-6	CSVATGSGANVLTF
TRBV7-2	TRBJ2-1	CASSLGQRSRRSYNEQFF
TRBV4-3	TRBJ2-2	CASSQVERAGGELFF
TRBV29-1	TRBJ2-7	CSAGQGRSYEQYF
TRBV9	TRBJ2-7	CASSLGQVTTYEQYF
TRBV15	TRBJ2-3	CATSRRTSGRTDTQYF
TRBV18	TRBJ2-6	CASSPRRLDRRDLTF
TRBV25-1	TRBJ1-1	CASRGGAFF
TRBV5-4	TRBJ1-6	CASSLDRSSPLHF
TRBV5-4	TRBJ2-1	CASSLRDSIYYNEQFF
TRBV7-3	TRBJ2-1	CASSPSGTGNEQFF
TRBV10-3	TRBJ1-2	CAIGGQGDYGYTF
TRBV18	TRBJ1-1	CASSPLPGTEAFF
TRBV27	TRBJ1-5	CASSLLRDSQKPYSNQPQHF
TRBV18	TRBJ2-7	CASSPTAGAGEQYF
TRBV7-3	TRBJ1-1	CASSSSGTGESDTEAFF
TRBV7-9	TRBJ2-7	CSSSFGAGSSYEQYF
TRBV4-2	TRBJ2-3	CASSQVEGTSGGYTDTQYF
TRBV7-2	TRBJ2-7	CASTPGAGRVDSEQYF
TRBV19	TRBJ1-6	CATQSQGTGNSPLHF
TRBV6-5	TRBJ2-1	CATGTSGGAYEQFF
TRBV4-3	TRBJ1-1	CASSQGTGTLNTEAFF
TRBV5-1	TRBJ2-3	CASSLTTSSLTDTQYF
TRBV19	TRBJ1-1	CASTGRGVNTEAFF
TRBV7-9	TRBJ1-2	CASSFYGALGRGYTF